What follows are 30 T cell receptor beta chains derived from one specimen sequenced in a study of blood T cell repertoires in COVID-19. Measured with immunoSEQ multiplex PCR; TCRdb has only the in-frame clones, and not every one. Seen here are 300,000 to 350,000 clones, approximately 89% observed once, and the top ten hold about 3.9%. Sequencing used peripheral blood. The receptors were sampled from a woman in her sixties or seventies with COVID-19, enrolled during active disease.

The gene calls are TRBV12-2 and TRBJ1-4; TRBD1 is the table's D call, not checked against the DNA. TRBV12-2 represents a pseudogene. The CDR3 runs to 18 residues. CDR3 DNA: TGTGCAAGTCGCTTTTTTGGGGGACAGGTGACAACTAATGAAAAACTGTTTTTT. This translates into CASRFFGGQVTTNEKLFF.

V and J are TRBV18 and TRBJ1-2, with TRBD1 identical over 8 bases. CDR1 and CDR2 from the germline V gene are KGHSH and LQKENI. The junction had 3 bases not matched to a gene; V was cut back by 3 bases and J by 0 bases. CDR3 size: 15 residues. This CDR3 is CASSPDRAPNYGYTF. The CDR3 coding sequence is TGTGCCAGCTCACCGGACAGGGCTCCTAACTATGGCTACACCTTC.

V gene TRBV19 combines with J gene TRBJ1-2; TRBD1 matches 8 bases. This CDR3 is 13 amino acids long. Germline CDR1 reads LNHDA; CDR2 reads SQIVND (reference sequence). V trimming: 6 bases; J trimming: 4 bases; junction bases outside the gene matches: 4. The CDR3 region has the DNA TGTGCCAGTAGCAGGGGGCTGGTCTATGGCTACACCTTC. It codes for CASSRGLVYGYTF.

The V and J genes are TRBV7-3 and TRBJ2-1, with 9 bases that match TRBD2. The V segment lost 2 bases and the J segment 5 bases; nucleotides outside the gene matches: 4. The germline V gene encodes CDR1 SGHTA and CDR2 FQGTGA. The CDR3 runs 15 residues. The CDR3 DNA reads TGTGCCAGCAGCTTACAGCGGGGGGCGAACAATGAGCAGTTCTTC. As protein: CASSLQRGANNEQFF.

V gene TRBV5-1 combines with J gene TRBJ2-2, with 7 bases matching TRBD2. The CDR3 spans 15 residues. The germline V gene has CDR1 SGHRS and CDR2 YFSETQ. The junction had 8 bases not matched to a gene; V was cut back by 4 bases and J by 5 bases. CDR3 coding DNA: TGCGCCAGCAGCATTACTAGCGTCACAACCGGGGAGCTGTTTTTT. The encoded protein is CASSITSVTTGELFF.

In DNA form, the CDR3 reads TGTGCCAGCAGCGCGGGGGGGCCCTCAGATACGCAGTATTTT. Translation gives CASSAGGPSDTQYF. The chain joins TRBV11-2 to TRBJ2-3; 9 nucleotides align to TRBD2. CDR3 length equals 14 residues. Germline CDR1 is SGHAT and CDR2 is FQNNGV. J gave up 4 bases and V 5 bases, and 4 bases lay outside the gene matches.

V is TRBV28 and J is TRBJ1-5, with D possibly being TRBD1 (6 bases). Germline CDR1 reads MDHEN; CDR2 reads SYDVKM. The CDR3 has 16 residues. Trimming pared 3 bases from V and 2 bases from J, leaving 14 bases between. CDR3 sequence reads: CASSLPQGQGNQPQHF. In DNA, the CDR3 is TGTGCCAGCAGTTTGCCACAGGGTCAGGGCAATCAGCCCCAGCATTTT.

The chain couples TRBV28 to TRBJ2-3, with 9 positions matching TRBD1. With 2 bases clipped from V and 8 bases from J, the junction kept 8 bases outside the gene matches. The germline V gene has CDR1 MDHEN and CDR2 SYDVKM. The CDR3 length is 15 residues. The DNA of the CDR3 is TGTGCCAGCAGTTTACTTGGGACAGGGAGCCGTACGCAGTATTTT. Translated, it gives CASSLLGTGSRTQYF.

This chain joins TRBV11-2 and TRBJ2-3, with a tentative D call TRBD2 (7 bases). Trimming pared 5 bases from V and 4 bases from J, leaving 19 bases between. The CDR3 has 16 residues. In germline, CDR1 is SGHAT, CDR2 FQNNGV. The CDR3 region is CASSTTLGGGADTQYF. CDR3 DNA: TGTGCCAGCAGCACGACCCTAGGGGGGGGTGCAGATACGCAGTATTTT.

In regard to this clone: Other DNA sequences in this specimen translate into the identical CDR3. The V gene is TRBV18, the J gene TRBJ1-4; D unresolved. Germline loops: CDR1 KGHSH, CDR2 LQKENI. V gave up 5 bases and J gave up 3 bases, with 7 bases separating them. CDR3 length equals 13 residues. CDR3 residues: CASSGGPNEKLFF. CDR3 coding DNA: TGTGCCAGCTCAGGCGGTCCTAATGAAAAACTGTTTTTT.

This rearrangement joins TRBV10-3 to TRBJ2-7; perhaps TRBD1 as D (6 bases). The CDR3 covers 14 residues. V was cut by 6 bases and J by 1 base, with 13 bases left in between. Germline CDR1 and CDR2: ENHRY and SYGVKD. The CDR3 is CAISRTVPSYEQYF. CDR3 bases: TGTGCCATCAGCCGGACAGTCCCTTCCTACGAGCAGTACTTC.

The chain links TRBV24-1 to TRBJ2-7, with D possibly being TRBD1 (6 bases). Germline CDR1 is KGHDR and CDR2 is SFDVKD. With 3 bases removed from V and 3 bases from J, the gap between germline ends came to 8 bases. This CDR3 has 13 amino acids. The CDR3 is CATSDVDSYEQYF. In DNA form, the CDR3 reads TGTGCCACCAGTGATGTGGACAGCTACGAGCAGTACTTC.

This chain connects TRBV21-1 to TRBJ1-2; the table calls TRBD1, which could not be checked here. TRBV21-1 represents a pseudogene. The CDR3 is 19 amino acids. The CDR3 coding sequence is TGTGCCAGCAGCAAAGAACCCAGGGACAGGGGTCTACGGAACTATGGCTACACCTTC. The encoded protein is CASSKEPRDRGLRNYGYTF.

The chain is built from TRBV2 and TRBJ2-1, with D perhaps TRBD2 (6 bases). CDR3 length: 17 residues. Germline lookup yields CDR1 SNHLY and CDR2 FYNNEI. V was shortened by 2 bases and J by 8 bases, with 22 bases between the two germline ends. The CDR3 is CASSETRGNTVADEQFF. CDR3 coding DNA: TGTGCCAGCAGTGAAACCCGCGGGAACACGGTAGCGGATGAGCAGTTCTTC.

The V and J genes are TRBV30 and TRBJ1-3, with no clear D. V was trimmed by 3 bases and J by 0 bases, leaving 9 bases between them. The CDR3 runs 14 residues. Germline loops: CDR1 GTSNPN, CDR2 SVGIG (reference sequence). The CDR3 nucleotides are TGTGCCTGGAGGGAGAGGAGCTCTGGAAACACCATATATTTT. Protein sequence: CAWRERSSGNTIYF.

The rearrangement joins TRBV6-5 to TRBJ2-3; D gene ambiguous. Per germline, CDR1 MNHEY and CDR2 SVGAGI. This CDR3 region has 12 residues. With 6 bases removed from V and 0 bases from J, the gap between germline ends came to 4 bases. The CDR3 spells CASRTSTDTQYF. In DNA form, the CDR3 reads TGTGCCAGCAGGACTAGCACAGATACGCAGTATTTT.

The chain recombines TRBV7-9 with TRBJ2-3; maybe TRBD1 (5 bases). The germline V gene has CDR1 SEHNR and CDR2 FQNEAQ (reference sequence). This CDR3 contains 15 residues. The ends were cut back, 5 bases at V and 4 bases at J, with 16 bases in the middle. CDR3 nucleotides: TGTGCCAGCAGCACCCAACCGACAGCATCAGATACGCAGTATTTT. This encodes CASSTQPTASDTQYF.

The chain links TRBV5-1 to TRBJ2-7; D might be TRBD1 (5 bases). Trimming stripped 2 bases from V and 4 bases from J, with 13 bases between. Germline V gene sequence: CDR1 SGHRS, CDR2 YFSETQ. This CDR3 spans 14 amino acids. The CDR3 nucleotides are TGCGCCAGCAGCTTAGTGCAGGGCCCATACGAGCAGTACTTC. Protein sequence: CASSLVQGPYEQYF. The entire variable domain, with the rest obtained from reference TRBV5-1 and TRBJ2-7, is as follows: KAGVTQTPRYLIKTRGQQVTLSCSPISGHRSVSWYQQTPGQGLQFLFEYFSETQRNKGNFPGRFSGRQFSNSRSEMNVSTLELGDSALYLCASSLVQGPYEQYFGPGTRLTVT.

This clone is a singleton in its sample. This chain joins TRBV15 and TRBJ2-3, with a possible D match to TRBD1 (6 bases). Trimming took 0 bases from V and 0 from J, leaving 16 bases between them. This CDR3 has 18 residues. Per germline, CDR1 LNHNV and CDR2 YYDKDF (reference sequence). The CDR3 here is CATSRDLWDTASTDTQYF. DNA of the CDR3: TGTGCCACCAGCAGAGATCTATGGGACACCGCTAGCACAGATACGCAGTATTTT.

The chain employs TRBV6-6 and TRBJ1-1; D unclear. CDR1 is MNHNY, CDR2 SVGAGI, per germline (reference sequence). V lost 0 bases and J 1 base, leaving 9 bases between the germline ends. This CDR3 is built from 15 residues. CDR3 DNA: TGTGCCAGCAGTTACTCGGGCAGGTCGAACACTGAAGCTTTCTTT. Protein product: CASSYSGRSNTEAFF.

The rearrangement joins TRBV4-2 to TRBJ1-3; 7 nucleotides align to TRBD1. Per germline, CDR1 LGHNA and CDR2 YNFKEQ. V lost 4 bases to trimming and J lost 2 bases; unmatched junction nucleotides: 5. The CDR3 spans 15 residues. The CDR3 here is CASSPGQKPGNTIYF. The CDR3 coding sequence is TGTGCCAGCAGCCCGGGACAGAAACCTGGAAACACCATATATTTT.

V is TRBV7-9 and J is TRBJ1-2, with D possibly being TRBD1 (6 bases). Germline values: CDR1 SEHNR, CDR2 FQNEAQ (reference sequence). Trimming took off 10 bases at V and 8 bases at J, with 23 bases between the two ends. The CDR3 sequence is 14 residues long. CDR3 coding DNA: TGTGCCATCATAGTGGGACAACCTTGGGAGGGCTACACCTTC. Amino acid sequence: CAIIVGQPWEGYTF.

This chain joins TRBV10-2 and TRBJ1-1; TRBD1 matches at 8 bases. Germline values: CDR1 WSHSY, CDR2 SAAADI. The V and J ends lost 0 bases and 1 base, in that order; junction bases with no gene match: 1. CDR3 length: 15 residues. CDR3 loop: CASSESDRENTEAFF. The CDR3, as DNA: TGCGCCAGCAGTGAGTCGGACAGGGAGAACACTGAAGCTTTCTTT.

The chain recombines TRBV2 with TRBJ2-7, with TRBD1 identical over 10 bases. The V and J ends lost 5 bases and 7 bases, in that order; junction bases with no gene match: 17. CDR1 SNHLY and CDR2 FYNNEI come from the germline V gene. CDR3 length equals 17 residues. As DNA, the CDR3 is TGTGCCAGCAGTTACCATCTACGACAGGGGGCGCCGGGGGAGCAGTACTTC. Translated: CASSYHLRQGAPGEQYF.

The rearrangement joins TRBV7-9 to TRBJ1-2, with D possibly TRBD1 on 6 matching bases. V was pared by 5 bases and J by 1 base, with 17 bases between. This CDR3 has 16 amino acids. Germline CDR1 and CDR2: SEHNR and FQNEAQ (reference sequence). The CDR3 is CASSPLGEGGNYGYTF. CDR3 in DNA: TGTGCCAGCAGCCCTTTGGGTGAAGGGGGTAACTATGGCTACACCTTC.

The chain uses TRBV30 and TRBJ2-5, with D possibly TRBD2 on 6 matching bases. Between the trimmed V and J ends, which lost 2 bases and 7 bases, there was a span of 14 bases. The germline V gene encodes CDR1 GTSNPN and CDR2 SVGIG (reference sequence). The CDR3 spans 13 residues. In nucleotides, the CDR3 is TGTGCCTGGAGTTGGGCGGAGGAGGGGACCCAGTACTTC. This encodes CAWSWAEEGTQYF.

This clone was detected once. The chain couples TRBV5-1 to TRBJ2-1, with 10 bases that match TRBD2. Germline values: CDR1 SGHRS, CDR2 YFSETQ. CDR3 length: 15 residues. Trimming at V came to 7 bases and at J to 6 bases, leaving 10 bases not matched to a gene. The CDR3, as DNA: TGCGCCAGCTCCCTCAGCGGGGGGGCCGGCAATGAGCAGTTCTTC. It encodes CASSLSGGAGNEQFF.

The V and J genes are TRBV7-2 and TRBJ2-7; TRBD2 aligns across 7 bases. After removal of 3 bases from V and 6 bases from J, the junction contained 5 bases not matched to a gene. This CDR3 contains 13 residues. Germline CDR1 reads SGHTA; CDR2 reads FQGNSA. The CDR3 loop reads CASSFERGGEQYF. The CDR3 DNA is TGTGCCAGCAGCTTCGAGCGGGGCGGCGAGCAGTACTTC.

V usage is TRBV5-1 and J usage is TRBJ1-2; no reliable D call. V gave up 0 bases and J gave up 0 bases, with 3 bases separating them. Germline CDR1 and CDR2: SGHRS and YFSETQ. CDR3 size: 13 residues. The CDR3 here is CASSLDSNYGYTF. CDR3 nucleotides: TGCGCCAGCAGCTTGGACTCTAACTATGGCTACACCTTC.

The V gene is TRBV7-3, the J gene TRBJ1-2; possibly TRBD1 for D (5 bases). CDR3 length equals 15 residues. With 1 base removed from V and 2 bases from J, the gap between germline ends came to 11 bases. Germline loops: CDR1 SGHTA, CDR2 FQGTGA. This CDR3 reads CASSLSPGGNYGYTF. For the CDR3, the DNA is TGTGCCAGCAGCTTAAGCCCGGGGGGAAACTATGGCTACACCTTC.